The 18 T cell receptor beta chains presented below share a single source sample, sequenced in a study of blood T cell repertoires in COVID-19 (dated by TCRdb to the early 2020s). Library prep was done by the immunoSEQ multiplex PCR assay. TCRdb's version of the immuneACCESS table is confined to in-frame rearrangements and falls short of the full clone set. An unresolved V gene accounts for under half of the shortfall where checked; the remainder is of unknown origin. The sample table records over 250,000 clones; 70% to 75% of these occur just once. The top ten constitute 3% to 3.5% of the sample. The sequencing input was peripheral blood. All receptors derive from a woman aged 80 or over with acute or convalescent COVID-19.

This clone was detected a few times. The V gene is TRBV6-5, the J gene TRBJ1-2; a weak D match, TRBD1 (5 bases). The CDR3 is 15 residues long. V was clipped by 6 bases and J by 2 bases, with 16 bases between them. Germline CDR1 is MNHEY and CDR2 is SVGAGI. The CDR3 nucleotides are TGTGCCAGCAGGGTGGGATGGCCAGGGAACTATGGCTACACCTTC. It codes for CASRVGWPGNYGYTF.

This clone was detected only a few times. V usage is TRBV5-4 and J usage is TRBJ2-5; 10 positions match TRBD2. Trimming took 2 bases from V and 5 from J; bases not matched to a gene: 9. The CDR3 runs 16 residues. The V gene's germline CDR1 is SGHNT and CDR2 YYREEE (reference sequence). The CDR3 region is CASSFSASGGTETQYF. CDR3 DNA sequence: TGTGCCAGCAGCTTCTCGGCTAGCGGGGGAACGGAGACCCAGTACTTC.

The rearrangement links TRBV5-1 to TRBJ1-5, with unresolved D. The germline V gene has CDR1 SGHRS and CDR2 YFSETQ. Trimming took 3 bases from V and 1 from J, leaving 17 bases between them. The CDR3 covers 17 residues. The CDR3 sequence: CASSWITVFESNQPQHF. The CDR3 DNA reads as TGCGCCAGCAGCTGGATAACAGTGTTCGAAAGCAATCAGCCCCAGCATTTT.

CDR3 in amino acids: CASSNRGRANFIANEQFF. DNA for the CDR3: TGTGCCAGCTCAAACAGGGGGCGGGCCAACTTCATTGCCAATGAGCAGTTCTTC. The chain couples TRBV18 to TRBJ2-1; 9 nucleotides align to TRBD1. CDR3 size: 18 residues. The V segment lost 5 bases and the J segment 6 bases; nucleotides outside the gene matches: 17. Looked up from germline, CDR1 is KGHSH and CDR2 is LQKENI.

J is TRBJ2-3 and V is TRBV5-1; 8 nucleotides agree with TRBD1. The V gene's germline CDR1 is SGHRS and CDR2 YFSETQ. With 0 bases clipped from V and 6 bases from J, the junction kept 6 bases outside the gene matches. The CDR3 contains 15 residues. CDR3 coding DNA: TGCGCCAGCAGCTTGGCCGTCCAGGGGGCTGATACGCAGTATTTT. Translation gives CASSLAVQGADTQYF.

The CDR3 reads CASSLEVTSLGTQYF. CDR3 bases: TGTGCCAGCAGCTTAGAAGTTACTAGCTTGGGGACCCAGTACTTC. The rearrangement uses TRBV7-2 and TRBJ2-5, with D possibly being TRBD2 (6 bases). V lost 1 base and J 7 bases, leaving 16 bases between the germline ends. Germline V gene sequence: CDR1 SGHTA, CDR2 FQGNSA. The CDR3 length is 15 residues.

J is TRBJ1-4 and V is TRBV21-1; the D call of TRBD1 is as the table states it, not checked on the DNA. TRBV21-1 is deemed a pseudogene. This CDR3 contains 15 residues. This CDR3 reads CASSAPGTGGEKLFF. CDR3 bases: TGTGCCAGCAGCGCTCCCGGGACAGGGGGGGAAAAACTGTTTTTT.

The V gene is TRBV7-9, the J gene TRBJ2-1; a possible D gene is TRBD2 (6 bases). The germline gives CDR1 SEHNR, CDR2 FQNEAQ (reference sequence). This CDR3 region has 16 residues. Trimming removed 5 bases from V and 2 bases from J, with 16 bases in between. CDR3 protein: CASSIGLTETYNEQFF. The DNA of the CDR3 is TGTGCCAGCAGCATAGGACTAACGGAGACCTACAATGAGCAGTTCTTC.

The V and J genes are TRBV5-5 and TRBJ2-1; TRBD1 aligns across 8 bases. The CDR3 runs to 14 residues. The germline V gene encodes CDR1 SGHKS and CDR2 YYEKEE (reference sequence). V dropped 4 bases and J dropped 8; count of bases not matched to a gene: 8. The CDR3 DNA reads TGTGCCAGCAGCGCAGACAGGGGTGGGGATGAGCAGTTCTTC. Encoded protein: CASSADRGGDEQFF.

This chain connects TRBV12-3 or TRBV12-4 to TRBJ2-1; a possible D gene is TRBD2 (5 bases). The CDR3 has 11 residues. V lost 8 bases to trimming and J lost 9 bases, with 11 bases between them. The DNA of the CDR3 is TGTGCCAGCCTGAGAGGGCTTGAGCAGTTCTTC. Amino acids: CASLRGLEQFF.

Note on this clone: The sample contains more than one DNA sequence encoding this CDR3. The CDR3 sequence: CASSQDTGGYGYTF. Here the CDR3 DNA reads TGTGCCAGCAGCCAAGATACAGGGGGGTATGGCTACACCTTC. The chain recombines TRBV3-1 (or the pseudogene TRBV3-2) with TRBJ1-2, with 8 nucleotides matching TRBD1. The CDR3 covers 14 residues. Losses at the gene ends were 0 bases for V and 5 bases for J; bases not matched to a gene: 2. In germline, CDR1 is LGHDT, CDR2 YNNKEL (reference sequence).

The chain couples TRBV12-3 or TRBV12-4 to TRBJ2-3, with unresolved D. Trimming shortened V by 5 bases and J by 3 bases, and 6 bases separated the two germline ends. The CDR3 is 12 residues long. The CDR3 DNA reads as TGTGCCAGCAGTATCACTACAGATACGCAGTATTTT. It translates to CASSITTDTQYF.

The rearrangement links TRBV5-1 to TRBJ1-6, with 7 bases fitting TRBD1. Looked up from germline, CDR1 is SGHRS and CDR2 is YFSETQ. After removal of 0 bases from V and 10 bases from J, the junction contained 13 bases not matched to a gene. This CDR3 spans 17 amino acids. CDR3 loop: CASSLGLQGSIGSPLHF. The CDR3, as DNA: TGCGCCAGCAGCTTGGGCCTACAGGGGAGTATAGGATCACCCCTCCACTTT.

This clone was seen a few times. V usage is TRBV7-9 and J usage is TRBJ1-5; TRBD1 aligns across 8 bases. The trim removed 5 bases at V and 4 bases at J, leaving 4 bases unmatched. CDR1 and CDR2 (germline): SEHNR, FQNEAQ (reference sequence). This CDR3 contains 14 residues. The CDR3 DNA reads TGTGCCAGCAGCCAAGGACAGGGAAATCAGCCCCAGCATTTT. It codes for CASSQGQGNQPQHF.

The chain recombines TRBV7-2 with TRBJ2-7; 11 positions agree with TRBD2. Germline loops: CDR1 SGHTA, CDR2 FQGNSA. V shed 5 bases, J shed 4 bases, and the junction held 10 bases outside the gene matches. The CDR3 length is 16 residues. CDR3 sequence reads: CASSLGSGGAGYEQYF. CDR3 nucleotide sequence: TGTGCCAGCAGCCTCGGTAGCGGGGGGGCTGGTTACGAGCAGTACTTC.

The rearrangement links TRBV7-9 to TRBJ2-7; D uncertain. Germline CDR1 reads SEHNR; CDR2 reads FQNEAQ (reference sequence). Between the trimmed V and J ends, which lost 6 bases and 4 bases, there was a span of 16 bases. The CDR3 is made up of 14 amino acids. This chain's CDR3 is CASSKGPSEYEQYF. In DNA form, the CDR3 reads TGTGCCAGCAGTAAAGGCCCTAGTGAGTACGAGCAGTACTTC.

J is TRBJ2-3 and V is TRBV3-1 (or the pseudogene TRBV3-2), with 7 bases identical to TRBD1. Germline assignment: CDR1 LGHDT and CDR2 YNNKEL (reference sequence). CDR3 length equals 19 residues. J gave up 0 bases and V 1 base, and 13 bases lay outside the gene matches. The CDR3 loop is CASSQGRWDRLTSTDTQYF. The CDR3 DNA follows: TGTGCCAGCAGCCAAGGGCGCTGGGACAGACTCACGAGCACAGATACGCAGTATTTT.

The chain employs TRBV12-5 and TRBJ2-3; tentative D call: TRBD2 (5 bases). V was pared by 2 bases and J by 1 base, with 7 bases between. This CDR3 is built from 14 residues. Germline CDR1 and CDR2: LGHNT and FRNRAP. In DNA form, the CDR3 reads TGTGCTAGTGGTTTGTCCGGGGGCACAGATACGCAGTATTTT. Translating it yields CASGLSGGTDTQYF.